Listed here are 23 T cell receptor beta chains from one sample, sequenced in a study of blood T cell repertoires in COVID-19. Repertoires were generated with immunoSEQ multiplex PCR, while TCRdb's copy carries only in-frame clones and drops some. The table records 30,000 to 40,000 clones, 70% to 80% of them present only once. Sequenced material: peripheral blood. The source is a woman aged 55-70 years with acute or convalescent COVID-19.

The genes are TRBV16 and TRBJ1-4; D is undetermined. This CDR3 region has 16 residues. V gave up 2 bases and J gave up 4 bases, with 14 bases separating them. Germline V gives CDR1 KGHSY, CDR2 FQNENV. CDR3: CASSQGTAGGNEKLFF. The DNA for the CDR3 is TGTGCCAGCAGCCAAGGCACAGCTGGTGGTAATGAAAAACTGTTTTTT.

The V gene is TRBV24-1, the J gene TRBJ1-1, with TRBD1 matching 9 bases. Germline V gene data show CDR1 as KGHDR and CDR2 as SFDVKD. Unmatched junction bases numbered 5, after V lost 7 bases and J lost 3 bases. The CDR3 is 14 amino acids. Here the CDR3 reads CATRLQGAHTEAFF. The CDR3 coding sequence is TGTGCCACCAGGCTACAGGGGGCTCACACTGAAGCTTTCTTT.

Only a few counts were recorded for this clone. This rearrangement joins TRBV6-5 to TRBJ1-4; TRBD1 matches 8 bases. Germline CDR1 reads MNHEY; CDR2 reads SVGAGI. The length of the CDR3 is 15 residues. The ends lost 6 bases at V and 2 bases at J; junction bases unmatched: 5. Here the CDR3 DNA reads TGTGCCAGCAGCCGACAGGGGCGGACTAATGAAAAACTGTTTTTT. Protein product: CASSRQGRTNEKLFF.

The rearrangement links TRBV5-6 to TRBJ1-1, with 9 bases lining up with TRBD1. Germline values: CDR1 SGHDT, CDR2 YYEEEE. V lost 4 bases to trimming and J lost 5 bases; unmatched junction nucleotides: 12. The CDR3 sequence is 16 residues long. CDR3 in DNA: TGTGCCAGCAGCATAACCGGGACAGGGATCGGGACTGAAGCTTTCTTT. This codes for CASSITGTGIGTEAFF.

The chain has TRBV6-5 and TRBJ2-7; 7 bases map to TRBD1. The CDR3 runs 16 residues. The germline gives CDR1 MNHEY, CDR2 SVGAGI. Trimming removed 4 bases from V and 2 bases from J; junction bases left unmatched: 11. CDR3 residues: CASSSDGQVRPYEQYF. In DNA, the CDR3 is TGTGCCAGCAGTTCCGACGGACAGGTTCGACCCTACGAGCAGTACTTC.

V gene TRBV5-1 combines with J gene TRBJ1-2; TRBD1 agrees at 7 bases. The CDR3 spans 15 residues. J was trimmed by 5 bases and V by 0 bases; bases with no gene match: 7. Germline assignment: CDR1 SGHRS and CDR2 YFSETQ. CDR3 nucleotide sequence: TGCGCCAGCAGCTTGGACCCCGGGACAGCTTATGGCTACACCTTC. Its protein is CASSLDPGTAYGYTF.

The rearrangement joins TRBV5-4 to TRBJ2-3, with 12 nucleotides matching TRBD2. Per the germline V gene, CDR1 is SGHNT and CDR2 is YYREEE (reference sequence). The ends lost 3 bases at V and 2 bases at J; junction bases unmatched: 10. The CDR3 covers 18 residues. CDR3 sequence reads: CASSSLLLAGGSTDTQYF. The CDR3 DNA sequence: TGTGCCAGCAGCTCCCTTCTACTAGCGGGGGGATCCACAGATACGCAGTATTTT.

The rearrangement links TRBV19 to TRBJ2-3; 10 bases are shared with TRBD2. Per the germline V gene, CDR1 is LNHDA and CDR2 is SQIVND (reference sequence). Trimming cost V 4 bases and J 1 base; bases outside gene matches: 5. CDR3 length equals 16 residues. CDR3 in DNA: TGTGCCAGTAGTAGTGTCCTAGCGGGGGGCACAGATACGCAGTATTTT. Its protein product is CASSSVLAGGTDTQYF. Full variable domain (remainder filled in from reference TRBV19 and TRBJ2-3): DGGITQSPKYLFRKEGQNVTLSCEQNLNHDAMYWYRQDPGQGLRLIYYSQIVNDFQKGDIAEGYSVSREKKESFPLTVTSAQKNPTAFYLCASSSVLAGGTDTQYFGPGTRLTVL.

The J gene is TRBJ2-7, the V gene TRBV27; TRBD1 agrees at 11 bases. V was clipped by 3 bases and J by 2 bases; unmatched bases: 3. The CDR3 extends over 15 amino acids. The germline gives CDR1 MNHEY, CDR2 SMNVEV (reference sequence). DNA of the CDR3: TGTGCCAGCAGTTTGGGACAGGGGGTTCCCTACGAGCAGTACTTC. It is translated as CASSLGQGVPYEQYF.

The J gene is TRBJ2-7, the V gene TRBV5-4; the match to TRBD1 covers 8 bases. The CDR3 spans 14 residues. The germline V gene encodes CDR1 SGHNT and CDR2 YYREEE (reference sequence). J was trimmed by 3 bases and V by 4 bases; bases with no gene match: 6. Here the CDR3 DNA reads TGTGCCAGCAGCACCCAGACAGGGGACTACGAGCAGTACTTC. It is translated as CASSTQTGDYEQYF.

The J gene is TRBJ2-3, the V gene TRBV2; tentative D call: TRBD2 (6 bases). Germline V gives CDR1 SNHLY, CDR2 FYNNEI. This CDR3 has 15 amino acids. Trimming cost V 7 bases and J 4 bases, with 18 bases left between them. CDR3 bases: TGTGCCAGCACTAGGATGAGGCGGGACCCAGATACGCAGTATTTT. It yields the protein CASTRMRRDPDTQYF. The variable domain in full, with the rest retrieved from reference TRBV2 and TRBJ2-3, is EPEVTQTPSHQVTQMGQEVILRCVPISNHLYFYWYRQILGQKVEFLVSFYNNEISEKSEIFDDQFSVERPDGSNFTLKIRSTKLEDSAMYFCASTRMRRDPDTQYFGPGTRLTVL.

The chain recombines TRBV9 with TRBJ1-2, with TRBD1 matching 8 bases. Germline CDR1 SGDLS, CDR2 YYNGEE. The CDR3 length is 15 residues. After removal of 0 bases from V and 3 bases from J, the junction contained 4 bases not matched to a gene. The CDR3 spells CASSVGPGGDYGYTF. The CDR3 DNA reads as TGTGCCAGCAGCGTAGGCCCAGGGGGCGACTATGGCTACACCTTC.

This clone was seen a handful of times. This CDR3 is CASSPLPPGTVHNSGNTIYF. The DNA of the CDR3 is TGTGCCAGCTCACCACTCCCCCCCGGGACAGTTCATAACTCTGGAAACACCATATATTTT. The chain is built from TRBV18 and TRBJ1-3; TRBD1 matches 7 bases. J lost 0 bases, V lost 1 base, and 15 bases had no gene match. Looked up from germline, CDR1 is KGHSH and CDR2 is LQKENI. This CDR3 spans 20 amino acids. Based on the CDR3 plus reference TRBV18 and TRBJ1-3, the full variable domain is NAGVMQNPRHLVRRRGQEARLRCSPMKGHSHVYWYRQLPEEGLKFMVYLQKENIIDESGMPKERFSAEFPKEGPSILRIQQVVRGDSAAYFCASSPLPPGTVHNSGNTIYFGEGSWLTVV.

This clone was observed once. This chain links TRBV7-2 with TRBJ2-5, with 9 nucleotides matching TRBD1. CDR3 size: 15 residues. Per germline, CDR1 SGHTA and CDR2 FQGNSA. The V gene end was trimmed by 5 bases and the J gene end by 5 bases; junction bases not matched to a gene: 9. The CDR3, as DNA: TGTGCCAGCAGCCAGAAAACAGGGGGCTGGGAGACCCAGTACTTC. Its protein is CASSQKTGGWETQYF. Complete variable domain (other parts from reference TRBV7-2 and TRBJ2-5): GAGVSQSPSNKVTEKGKDVELRCDPISGHTALYWYRQSLGQGLEFLIYFQGNSAPDKSGLPSDRFSAERTGGSVSTLTIQRTQQEDSAVYLCASSQKTGGWETQYFGPGTRLLVL.

The chain has TRBV9 and TRBJ2-3; 8 bases are a match to TRBD2. V shed 4 bases, J shed 5 bases, and the junction held 9 bases outside the gene matches. CDR3 size: 15 residues. Germline-derived CDR1 and CDR2 are SGDLS and YYNGEE. The CDR3: CASSPPGGGIDTQYF. CDR3 in DNA: TGTGCCAGCAGCCCCCCCGGGGGGGGCATAGATACGCAGTATTTT.

The rearrangement joins TRBV6-5 to TRBJ1-1; 11 bases are a match to TRBD1. The CDR3 spans 13 residues. Germline trimming cut 5 bases from V and 9 bases from J; bases unmatched to any gene: 5. Germline lookup yields CDR1 MNHEY and CDR2 SVGAGI. DNA of the CDR3: TGTGCCAGCAGTCCGGGACAGGGGGGCCAAGCTTTCTTT. Its translation: CASSPGQGGQAFF.

Only a few counts were recorded for this clone. CDR3 region: CASSILLGGAPGNQPQHF. The DNA of the CDR3 is TGTGCCAGTAGTATTCTCCTCGGAGGGGCGCCGGGCAATCAGCCCCAGCATTTT. The chain joins TRBV19 to TRBJ1-5; a weak D match, TRBD1 (5 bases). Germline loops: CDR1 LNHDA, CDR2 SQIVND (reference sequence). CDR3 length: 18 amino acids. V was clipped by 3 bases and J by 2 bases, with 20 bases between them.

The chain carries TRBV6-5 and TRBJ2-7, with D perhaps matching TRBD2 (6 bases). V lost 6 bases to trimming and J lost 5 bases, with 11 bases between them. In germline, CDR1 is MNHEY, CDR2 SVGAGI. This CDR3 region has 12 residues. The CDR3 here is CASSETRNEQYF. The CDR3 bases are TGTGCCAGCAGCGAGACTAGGAACGAGCAGTACTTC.

V and J are TRBV5-1 and TRBJ2-5; D is possibly TRBD2 (7 bases). Per the germline V gene, CDR1 is SGHRS and CDR2 is YFSETQ. Trimming pared 4 bases from V and 3 bases from J, leaving 19 bases between. The CDR3 runs to 16 residues. The CDR3 region is CASSQRGGLGEETQYF. The CDR3 coding sequence is TGCGCCAGCAGCCAAAGGGGGGGACTGGGTGAAGAGACCCAGTACTTC.

This chain connects TRBV6-5 to TRBJ2-3, with D possibly matching TRBD2 (6 bases). CDR1 MNHEY and CDR2 SVGAGI come from the germline V gene. The germline V and J ends were trimmed by 7 bases and 8 bases, with 22 bases remaining between them. This CDR3 spans 15 amino acids. CDR3 protein: CASMTGSGETFTQYF. CDR3 coding DNA: TGTGCCAGCATGACGGGATCGGGGGAGACCTTTACGCAGTATTTT.

V gene TRBV12-3 or TRBV12-4 combines with J gene TRBJ2-2, with D uncertain. V was cut by 6 bases and J by 7 bases, with 9 bases left in between. There are 12 residues in the CDR3. CDR3 region: CASSLSGGELFF. The CDR3 DNA is TGTGCCAGCAGCCTTTCGGGCGGGGAGCTGTTTTTT.

The chain has TRBV2 and TRBJ1-5; no definite D call. Germline-derived CDR1 and CDR2 are SNHLY and FYNNEI. CDR3 size: 13 residues. Trimming cost V 3 bases and J 3 bases, with 6 bases left between them. CDR3 sequence reads: CASSDRNNQPQHF. CDR3 bases: TGTGCCAGCAGTGACAGAAACAATCAGCCCCAGCATTTT.

The chain employs TRBV19 and TRBJ1-5; no firm D call. Germline V lookup: CDR1 LNHDA, CDR2 SQIVND (reference sequence). V lost 1 base, J lost 8 bases, and 12 bases lay in between. CDR3 size: 14 residues. The CDR3 coding sequence is TGTGCCAGTAGTATAGCCCAGGCTCCTGAGCCCCAGCATTTT. Its translation is CASSIAQAPEPQHF.